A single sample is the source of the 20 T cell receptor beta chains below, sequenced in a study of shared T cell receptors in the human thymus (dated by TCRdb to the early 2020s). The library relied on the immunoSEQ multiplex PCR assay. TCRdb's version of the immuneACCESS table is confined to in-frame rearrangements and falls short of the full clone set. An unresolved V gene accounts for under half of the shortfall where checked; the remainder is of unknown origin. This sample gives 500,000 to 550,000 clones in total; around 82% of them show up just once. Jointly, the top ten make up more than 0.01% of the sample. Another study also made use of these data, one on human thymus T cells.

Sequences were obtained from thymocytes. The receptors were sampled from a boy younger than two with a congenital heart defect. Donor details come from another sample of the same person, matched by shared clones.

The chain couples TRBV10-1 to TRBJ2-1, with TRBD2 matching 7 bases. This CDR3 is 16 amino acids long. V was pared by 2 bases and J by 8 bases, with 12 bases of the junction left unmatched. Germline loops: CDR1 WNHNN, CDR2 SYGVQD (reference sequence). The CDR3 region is CASSEKGAGVRDEQFF. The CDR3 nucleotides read TGCGCCAGCAGTGAGAAGGGTGCGGGAGTTCGCGATGAGCAGTTCTTC.

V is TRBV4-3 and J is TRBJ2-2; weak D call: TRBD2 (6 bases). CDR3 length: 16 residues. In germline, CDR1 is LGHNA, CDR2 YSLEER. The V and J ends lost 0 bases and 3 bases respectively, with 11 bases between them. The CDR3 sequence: CASSQDRSGDTGELFF. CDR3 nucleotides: TGCGCCAGCAGCCAAGATCGTAGCGGTGACACCGGGGAGCTGTTTTTT.

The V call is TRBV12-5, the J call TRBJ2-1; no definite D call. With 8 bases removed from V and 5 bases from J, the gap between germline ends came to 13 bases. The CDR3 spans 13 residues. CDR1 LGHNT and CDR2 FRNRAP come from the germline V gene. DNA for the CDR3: TGTGCTAGTTCGTTGGGCGACAACAATGAGCAGTTCTTC. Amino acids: CASSLGDNNEQFF.

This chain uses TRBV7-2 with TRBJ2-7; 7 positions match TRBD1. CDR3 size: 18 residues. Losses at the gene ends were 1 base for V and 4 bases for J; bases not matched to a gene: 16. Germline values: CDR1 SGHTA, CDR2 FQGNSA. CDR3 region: CASSLEPRRRGGRYEQYF. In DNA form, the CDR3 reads TGTGCCAGCAGCTTAGAGCCCCGAAGGCGAGGGGGCAGATACGAGCAGTACTTC.

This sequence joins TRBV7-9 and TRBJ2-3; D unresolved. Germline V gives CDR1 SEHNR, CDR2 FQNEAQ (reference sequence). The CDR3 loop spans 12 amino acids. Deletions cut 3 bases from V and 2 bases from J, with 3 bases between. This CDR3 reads CASSFSTDTQYF. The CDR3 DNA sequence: TGTGCCAGCAGCTTCTCCACAGATACGCAGTATTTT.

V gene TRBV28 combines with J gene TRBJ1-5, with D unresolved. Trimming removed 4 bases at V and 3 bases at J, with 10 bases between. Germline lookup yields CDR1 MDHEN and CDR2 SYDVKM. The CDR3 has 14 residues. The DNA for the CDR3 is TGTGCCAGCAGTTACATATTACCCAATCAGCCCCAGCATTTT. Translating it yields CASSYILPNQPQHF.

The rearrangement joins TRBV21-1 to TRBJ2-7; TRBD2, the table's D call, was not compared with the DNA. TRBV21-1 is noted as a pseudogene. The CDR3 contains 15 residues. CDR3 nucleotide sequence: TGTGCCAGCAGCCCTCAAGCGGGACTGGCCTACGAGCAGTACTTC. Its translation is CASSPQAGLAYEQYF.

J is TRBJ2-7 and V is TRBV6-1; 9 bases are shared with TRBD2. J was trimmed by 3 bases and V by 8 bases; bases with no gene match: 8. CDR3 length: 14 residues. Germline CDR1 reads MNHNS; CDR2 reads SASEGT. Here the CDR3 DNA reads TGTGCCAGCGAGGTGGTAGCGGGAGTCTACGAGCAGTACTTC. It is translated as CASEVVAGVYEQYF.

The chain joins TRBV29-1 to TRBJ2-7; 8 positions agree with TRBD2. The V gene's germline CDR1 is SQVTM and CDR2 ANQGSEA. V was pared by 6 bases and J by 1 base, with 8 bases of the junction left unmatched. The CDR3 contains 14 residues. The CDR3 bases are TGCAGCGTCCAAGCGGGAGCCCCATCCTACGAGCAGTACTTC. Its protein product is CSVQAGAPSYEQYF.

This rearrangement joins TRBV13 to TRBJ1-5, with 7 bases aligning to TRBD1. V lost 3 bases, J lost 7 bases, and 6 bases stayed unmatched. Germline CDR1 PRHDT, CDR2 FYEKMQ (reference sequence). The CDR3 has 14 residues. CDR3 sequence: CASSFRQGRQPQHF. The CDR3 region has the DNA TGTGCCAGCAGCTTCCGACAGGGACGGCAGCCCCAGCATTTT.

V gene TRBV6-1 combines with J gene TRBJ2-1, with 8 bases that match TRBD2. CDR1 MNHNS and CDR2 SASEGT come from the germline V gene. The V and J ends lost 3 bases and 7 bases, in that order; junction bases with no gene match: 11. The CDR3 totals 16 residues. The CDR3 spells CASSDPRGTSGNEQFF. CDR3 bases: TGTGCCAGCAGTGATCCGCGGGGGACTAGTGGGAATGAGCAGTTCTTC.

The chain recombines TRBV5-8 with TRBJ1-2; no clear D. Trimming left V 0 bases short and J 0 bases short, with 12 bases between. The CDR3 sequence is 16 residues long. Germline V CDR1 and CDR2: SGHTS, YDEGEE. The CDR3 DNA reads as TGTGCCAGCAGCTTGGAGCGGACGGGAGCTAACTATGGCTACACCTTC. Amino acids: CASSLERTGANYGYTF.

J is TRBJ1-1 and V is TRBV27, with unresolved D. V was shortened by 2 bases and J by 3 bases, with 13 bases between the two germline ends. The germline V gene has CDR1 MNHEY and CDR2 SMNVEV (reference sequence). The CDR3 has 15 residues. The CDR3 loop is CASSLTHYMDTEAFF. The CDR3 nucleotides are TGTGCCAGCAGTTTAACCCACTATATGGACACTGAAGCTTTCTTT.

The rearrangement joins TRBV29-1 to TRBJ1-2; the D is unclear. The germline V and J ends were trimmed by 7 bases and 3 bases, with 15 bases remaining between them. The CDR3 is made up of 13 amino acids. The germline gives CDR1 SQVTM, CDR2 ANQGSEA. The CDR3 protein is CSANSPSHYGYTF. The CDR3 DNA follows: TGCAGCGCTAACAGCCCTTCCCACTATGGCTACACCTTC.

The CDR3 nucleotides read TGTGCCAGCAGCCTTGGACGGGACAGGGGCAATGAGCAGTTCTTC. As protein: CASSLGRDRGNEQFF. The V and J genes are TRBV7-9 and TRBJ2-1, with 10 bases lining up with TRBD1. J gave up 6 bases and V 5 bases, and 7 bases lay outside the gene matches. The germline V gene has CDR1 SEHNR and CDR2 FQNEAQ (reference sequence). The CDR3 extends over 15 amino acids.

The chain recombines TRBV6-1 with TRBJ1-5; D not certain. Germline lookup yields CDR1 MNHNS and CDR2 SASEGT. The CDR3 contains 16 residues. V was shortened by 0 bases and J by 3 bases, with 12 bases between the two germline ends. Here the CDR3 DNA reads TGTGCCAGCAGTGAAGCATGGGAGACCGACAATCAGCCCCAGCATTTT. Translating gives CASSEAWETDNQPQHF.

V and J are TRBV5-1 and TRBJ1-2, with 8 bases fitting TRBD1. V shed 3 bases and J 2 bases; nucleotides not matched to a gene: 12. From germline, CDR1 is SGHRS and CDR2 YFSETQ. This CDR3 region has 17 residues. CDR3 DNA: TGCGCCAGCAGCTACATTGGGGGACAGGTCTTAAACTATGGCTACACCTTC. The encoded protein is CASSYIGGQVLNYGYTF.

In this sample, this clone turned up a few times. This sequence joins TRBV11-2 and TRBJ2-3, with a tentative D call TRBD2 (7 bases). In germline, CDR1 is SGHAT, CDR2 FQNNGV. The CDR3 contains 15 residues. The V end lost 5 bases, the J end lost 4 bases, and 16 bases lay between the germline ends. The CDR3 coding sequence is TGTGCCAGCAGCACGCTGGCGGGGGCGGCAGATACGCAGTATTTT. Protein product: CASSTLAGAADTQYF.

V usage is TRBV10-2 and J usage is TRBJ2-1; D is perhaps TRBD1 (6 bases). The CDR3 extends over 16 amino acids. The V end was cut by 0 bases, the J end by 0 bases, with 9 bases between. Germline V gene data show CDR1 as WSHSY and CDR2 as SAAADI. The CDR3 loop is CASSESEGDSYNEQFF. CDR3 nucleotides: TGCGCCAGCAGTGAGTCTGAGGGGGACTCCTACAATGAGCAGTTCTTC.

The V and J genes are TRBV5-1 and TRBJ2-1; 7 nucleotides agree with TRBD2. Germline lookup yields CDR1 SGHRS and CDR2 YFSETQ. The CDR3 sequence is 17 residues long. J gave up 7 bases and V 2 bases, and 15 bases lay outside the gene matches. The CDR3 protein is CASSFPGLLNGGNEQFF. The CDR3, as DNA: TGCGCCAGCAGCTTCCCGGGACTACTGAATGGGGGGAATGAGCAGTTCTTC. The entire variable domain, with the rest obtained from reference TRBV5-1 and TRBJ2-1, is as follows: KAGVTQTPRYLIKTRGQQVTLSCSPISGHRSVSWYQQTPGQGLQFLFEYFSETQRNKGNFPGRFSGRQFSNSRSEMNVSTLELGDSALYLCASSFPGLLNGGNEQFFGPGTRLTVL.